This TCR beta chain comes out of a study of cytomegalovirus exposure and HLA in healthy donors (dated by TCRdb to between 2016 and 2019). Turning to the overall study: In an earlier analysis of under 600 of the donors, 250 to 350 Gb of sequence data and about 110 million unique TCR beta sequences from about 179 million T cells were reported. An early release covering more than 500 HLA-typed donors comprised about 300 gigabases of sequencing data and tens of millions of unique TCR sequences. Of the approximately 400 genotyped donors, over 70% fell in the genetic ancestry cluster associated with self-reported Caucasian donors. The study aimed to test whether cataloging public T cell receptors could reveal signatures of past pathogen exposure. Using immunosequencing, the study profiled T cell repertoires from 666 subjects and related those repertoires to cytomegalovirus serostatus. Along with the approximately 700-subject first cohort, a separate validation cohort of 120 different subjects was used. To predict cytomegalovirus infection status, the study combined high-throughput TCR immunosequencing, statistical association of individual TCRs with disease status, and machine learning. To study patterns of TCR occurrence, a later analysis re-analyzed previously published TCR beta repertoires from just over 650 donors and added high-resolution HLA genotyping. Rather than drawing on any new phenotypic data, the later analysis identified candidate immune exposures from TCR beta sequences and the way those sequences occurred across donors. To decide whether each TCR beta V gene segment behaved as functional or pseudogenic, an earlier analysis of some 570 of the donors relied on high-throughput TCR beta sequencing. Donor age, sex, ethnicity and CMV serostatus were collected together with the repertoire data. In a later genetic analysis, genome-wide SNP genotypes for about three fifths of the 666 donors were used, and that subset was treated as a discovery cohort. Every discovery cohort repertoire had been produced on one sequencing platform. Class I and class II HLA loci were covered by the typing at four-digit resolution. The number of typed donors differed by locus: about 629-630 for A, B, C, DRB1 and DQB1; 522 for DQA1; approximately 610 for DPA1; and about 450 for DPB1. Because of strong linkage in the cohort, roughly 5 DR-DQ haplotypes were treated as single units for association and clustering. On average, about 200,000 unique TCR beta nucleotide sequences were sequenced per donor among 398 genotyped donors of the cohort, with approximately 18% of those sequences being non-productive.

Receptors were amplified or captured by the immunoSEQ multiplex PCR assay. The multiplex PCR relied on a mix of 60 forward primers for TCR Vbeta segments and 13 reverse primers for TCR Jbeta segments. The CDR3 region of rearranged TCR beta genes was amplified from genomic DNA with a multiplex PCR assay. Amplified TCR beta libraries were sequenced as 87-base-pair reads on the Illumina HiSeq System. Turning to the authors' computational methods: A later analysis tallied approximately 87 million unique TCR beta chains across the 666 repertoires, and approximately 11 million of those chains were shared by two or more donors. Raw reads were error-corrected and collapsed into unique sequences by a nearest-neighbor algorithm in which closely related sequences were merged to remove PCR and sequencing errors. Alignment of CDR3 sequences to IMGT reference sequences was used to assign V, D and J gene segments. Each retained sequence needed at least a six-nucleotide match to both a V gene segment and a J gene segment. Rearrangements were called productive when the CDR3 lacked stop codons and stayed in frame with V and J; all others were non-productive. Following IMGT convention, CDR3 was defined as the stretch from the second conserved V-encoded cysteine to the conserved J-encoded phenylalanine. In an earlier analysis of around 570 of the donors, sequences lacking an unambiguous match to a single V gene segment were excluded. In an earlier analysis of a few hundred of the donors, V segments were called functional above 56.7% productive rearrangements and were called segregating when the between-donor standard deviation exceeded 5%. A statistical classification framework was developed to diagnose cytomegalovirus status using the catalog of TCR beta chain sequences. In a later analysis, V and J genes were assigned by comparing TCR nucleotide sequences against IMGT/GENE-DB human TR gene sequences. A later analysis assigned CDR3 sequences and most-parsimonious VDJ recombination scenarios with the TCRdist pipeline. In a later analysis, each TCR beta chain was defined by its CDR3 amino acid sequence together with its V-gene family, and reads lacking a unique V-gene family were excluded. In a later analysis, 450 to 600 highly shared, low-generation-probability nucleotide sequences were removed to address suspected cross-contamination and a sequencing artifact. A later analysis calculated a clonal expansion index for each public chain from normalized within-repertoire ranks of inferred template counts. A later analysis computed generation probabilities with a VDJ recombination model fitted to out-of-frame rearrangements, and checked the results against IGoR. Hypergeometric tests were used in a later analysis to score TCR-TCR, TCR-HLA and TCR-CMV co-occurrence, with a repertoire-size bias correction applied to the TCR pairs. In a later analysis, false discovery rates were estimated by permuting HLA or CMV assignments 20 times. In a later analysis, co-occurring TCRs were grouped with DBSCAN, and TCRdist sequence similarity was added when clustering was performed within HLA-allele-positive subsets. Co-occurrence clustering excluded repertoires with fewer than 30,000 or more than 120,000 public chains, plus five with anomalous nucleotide sharing. TCRdb obtained this table from immuneACCESS and retained in-frame rearrangements with V and J assigned. These tables miss some clones; where compared with another copy, unresolved V genes account for less than half of the shortfall, and the remainder is unexplained. From that table come the V and J calls and clone size; the DNA was used to work out D and trimming. The sample yields approximately 140,000 clones; 77% were counted once. 0.94% of the sample is in the top ten clones.

Inclusive of the bounding cysteine and phenylalanine, the CDR3 is 16 residues long. Only CDR3 DNA is held: 48 bases, read in frame from base 1. Based on the germline V gene, the CDR1 and CDR2 sequences are SGDLS and YYNGEE. The V end gives up 3 bases and the J end 5 bases, leaving 8 bases in the junction not matched to a gene. Overall study results and their limits: Correlated functional status among segregating V segments might be attributable to linkage disequilibrium, but an unknown experimental factor could not be ruled out. Compared with equally common non-associated chains, HLA-associated TCR beta chains in a later analysis were more clonally expanded and had lower generation probabilities. For the cohort, immune exposure information was limited to CMV serostatus. Some IMGT-functional V segments, including TRBV6-2 and TRBV6-3, could not be distinguished by the 87-base-pair reads and were therefore excluded. In a later analysis, the rate of TCR association differed among HLA loci, with DRB1 alleles having the most associated TCRs and HLA-C alleles having the fewest. Sequencing depth was assumed to be roughly uniform across donors in the presence/absence analyses, though that assumption may not hold. In a later analysis, several top co-occurrence clusters were reported to appear linked to parvovirus B19, influenza, CMV and Epstein-Barr virus. A cluster of highly shared sequence variants was judged likely to be a technical artifact of the sequencing pipeline. Across donors, most TCR sequences were observed very rarely, whereas some public TCRs were present in many individuals. A few of the identified cytomegalovirus-associated TCR beta chains were confirmed in vitro to be specific for cytomegalovirus antigens. A later genetic analysis associated a missense DCLRE1C variant with V-gene and J-gene trimming of TCR beta chains, and an independent cohort replicated the association. It was suggested by the authors that the approach could potentially be generalized to other disease states and immunological phenotypes. A further reported finding was that TCR beta sequences accurately predicted the HLA-A and HLA-B alleles for most subjects in the first cohort. A later genetic analysis reported fewer N-insertions in productive TCRs among donors in an Asian-associated ancestry cluster than the approximately 700-donor mean. The study gave a list of more than 150 TCR beta chains associated with cytomegalovirus. Because counts were too low, more than 15 rarely observed V segments, including chromosome 9 orphons, were excluded from the earlier analysis of some 540 of the donors. In an earlier analysis of 500 to 650 of the donors, most TCR beta V segments appeared in productive rearrangements about 90% or about 30% of the time, broadly matching IMGT annotations. In a later analysis, most CMV-associated TCR beta chains were found to appear HLA-restricted, with HLA associations seemingly driven largely by CMV exposure. Strong co-occurrence of HLA alleles, especially DR and DQ, made assigning TCR associations to individual alleles difficult. This cohort had only TCR beta chains sequenced, and the lack of alpha or paired-chain data limited which features could be detected. Because HLA typing was unavailable for some donors at each locus, only the typed subset was used in association tests. Specific HLA alleles were associated with 15,000 to 20,000 TCR beta sequences at a false discovery rate of 0.05 in a later analysis. Cytomegalovirus status was reported to be diagnosed by the classifier with high specificity and sensitivity in both the original and validation cohorts.

Regarding this clone: Its antigen is currently not known. No qualities accompany the bases; no much larger clone lies one base away. Other DNA sequences in the same sample also yield this CDR3.

The cohort was made up of roughly 670 healthy bone marrow donors. At the time of sampling, every cohort member was nominally healthy, though immune exposures that went unrecorded were likely present. The donor was CMV seronegative and belonged to the group of around 350 seronegative cohort members. Every donor gave a peripheral blood sample, and the peripheral blood mononuclear cells from that sample were used for TCR beta sequencing. Genomic DNA extraction from the blood cell samples was performed with the Qiagen DNeasy Blood Extraction Kit. Source material: PBMCs. The sequence came from a woman in her sixties in good health and CMV-seronegative. The rearrangement joined TRBV9 to TRBJ2-3, with 11 junctional bases fitting TRBD2. The CDR3 protein: CASSAGELAGVDTQYF. The DNA reads as follows: TGTGCCAGCAGCGCTGGGGAACTAGCGGGAGTAGATACGCAGTATTTT.